This section outlines one T cell receptor beta chain sequence together with its context. Antigen specificity is unknown. TCRdb's copy holds only in-frame clones and misses some; the assay was immunoSEQ multiplex PCR. The profile shows 80,000 to 90,000 clones, approximately 94% of them singletons. Unstimulated Tregs (CD4+CD25+CD127-) and CD4+CD25- non-Tregs were sorted from PBMCs. The data belong to a study of Tregs in tolerant kidney transplant recipients. The study's findings and limits: Biological reproducibility was not directly addressed in this study. The small number of patients limits these findings pending further validation.

Germline V gene lookup returns CDR1 SQVTM and CDR2 ANQGSEA. The junction had 4 bases not matched to a gene; V was cut back by 5 bases and J by 5 bases. The CDR3 totals 13 residues. Sequenced: CD8+ T cells from blood. The gene calls are TRBV29-1 and TRBJ2-7, with 12 bases that match TRBD2. The TCR was taken from a human donor in good health. The CDR3 nucleotides read TGCAGCGTTTCGACTAGCGGGAGCCACGAGCAGTACTTC. Translating gives CSVSTSGSHEQYF.